This is a list of T cell receptor beta chains from one sample in a study of blood T cell repertoires in COVID-19. Some clones are missing from TCRdb's copy, which holds only in-frame ones; the method was immunoSEQ multiplex PCR. The table records about 68,000 clones, around 86% of them present only once. Sequenced input: peripheral blood. The receptors stem from a man aged 25 to 40 with acute or convalescent COVID-19. CDR3s include the opening cysteine and the closing phenylalanine or tryptophan. Each record gives: V gene, CDR3 length, J gene, CDR3 protein.

TRBV27	13	TRBJ2-4	CASSLRRADIQYF
TRBV4-2	16	TRBJ2-2	CASSLPGTIPTGELFF
TRBV6-4	16	TRBJ2-2	CASSDSRQGDTGELFF
TRBV19	15	TRBJ2-1	CASSIVASGYNEQFF
TRBV19	13	TRBJ2-4	CASRSMRGNIQYF
TRBV29-1	11	TRBJ1-2	CSVASNYGYTF
TRBV30	14	TRBJ2-2	CASRVSGNTGELFF
TRBV27	14	TRBJ1-4	CASSLREGWEKLFF
TRBV4-1	13	TRBJ1-5	CASSQDEHQPQHF
TRBV14	14	TRBJ2-7	CASSQRLAGGEQYF
TRBV28	13	TRBJ2-1	CASTLLAYNEQFF
TRBV3-1/TRBV3-2	15	TRBJ2-2	CASSQAQGSTGELFF
TRBV2	14	TRBJ2-2	CASSDFSDTGELFF
TRBV18	14	TRBJ2-5	CASSPPSGLETQYF
TRBV27	17	TRBJ2-7	CASSSRLAGALSPGQYF
TRBV12-3/TRBV12-4	12	TRBJ1-2	CASTKRSHGYTF